This TCR beta chain was observed in a study of blood T cell repertoires in COVID-19. Whole-study context: Samples of COVID-19 (acute and convalescent) were obtained from the United States, Italy and Spain. Nucleic acid was either cDNA or gDNA, and it came from T cells, B-cell-depleted T cells, or PBMCs.

This clone showed up just a few times. Looked up from germline, CDR1 is MNHEY and CDR2 is SVGAGI. Trimming cost V 2 bases and J 2 bases, with 3 bases left between them. The length of the CDR3 is 12 residues. Original data processing: The assay estimated nucleated cells by amplifying reference gene primers. The assay was immunoSEQ multiplex PCR, and TCRdb's table has in-frame clones only and misses some. V, J and clone size reflect that table, while D and trimming were determined from the DNA. The sample yields roughly 35,000 clones, 80% to 90% seen once. The sequenced sample consisted of peripheral blood. This TCR was recovered from a man in his fifties or sixties with active COVID-19. The chain joins TRBV6-5 to TRBJ1-1; no firm D call. The DNA for the CDR3 is TGTGCCAGCAGTTACCGTAACACTGAAGCTTTCTTT. It translates to CASSYRNTEAFF.